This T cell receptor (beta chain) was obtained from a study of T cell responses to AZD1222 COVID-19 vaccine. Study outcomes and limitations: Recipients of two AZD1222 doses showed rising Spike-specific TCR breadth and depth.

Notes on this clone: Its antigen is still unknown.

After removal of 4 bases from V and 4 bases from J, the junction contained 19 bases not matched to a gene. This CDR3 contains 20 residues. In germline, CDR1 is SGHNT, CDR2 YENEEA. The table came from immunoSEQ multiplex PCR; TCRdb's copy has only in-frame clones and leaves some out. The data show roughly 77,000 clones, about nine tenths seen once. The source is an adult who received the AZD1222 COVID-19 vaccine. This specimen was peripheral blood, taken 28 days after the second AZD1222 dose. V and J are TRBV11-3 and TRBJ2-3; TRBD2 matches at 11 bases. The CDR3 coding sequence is TGTGCCAGCAGCTCATTAGGGGTGGTAGCGGGAGGGCCCTCAGCAGATACGCAGTATTTT. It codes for CASSSLGVVAGGPSADTQYF.